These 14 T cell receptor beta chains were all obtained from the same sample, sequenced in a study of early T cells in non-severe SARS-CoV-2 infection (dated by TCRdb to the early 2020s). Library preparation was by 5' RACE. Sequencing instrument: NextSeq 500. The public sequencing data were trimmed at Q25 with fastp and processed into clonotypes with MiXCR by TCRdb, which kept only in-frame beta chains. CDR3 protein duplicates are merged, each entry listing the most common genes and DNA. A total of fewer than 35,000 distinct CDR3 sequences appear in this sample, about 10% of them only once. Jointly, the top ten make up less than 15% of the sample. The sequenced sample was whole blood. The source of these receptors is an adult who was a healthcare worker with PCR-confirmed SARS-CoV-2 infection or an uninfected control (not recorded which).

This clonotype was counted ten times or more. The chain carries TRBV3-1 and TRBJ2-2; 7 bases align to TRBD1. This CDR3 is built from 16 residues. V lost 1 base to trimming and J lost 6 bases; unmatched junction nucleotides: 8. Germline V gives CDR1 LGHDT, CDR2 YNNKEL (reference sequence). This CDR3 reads CASSQGGTVNPGELFF. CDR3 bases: TGTGCCAGCAGCCAAGGAGGGACAGTCAACCCCGGGGAGCTGTTTTTT.

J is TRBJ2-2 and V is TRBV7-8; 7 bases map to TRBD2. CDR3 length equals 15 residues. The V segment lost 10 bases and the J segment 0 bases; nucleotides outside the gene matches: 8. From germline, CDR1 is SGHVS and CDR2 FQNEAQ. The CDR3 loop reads CAIRRGGPNTGELFF. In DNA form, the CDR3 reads TGTGCCATTAGACGCGGGGGTCCGAACACCGGGGAGCTGTTTTTT.

The CDR3 region is CASRLAGIYNEQFF. The CDR3 nucleotides read TGCGCCAGCAGATTAGCGGGTATCTACAATGAGCAGTTCTTC. The chain has TRBV10-1 and TRBJ2-1, with 7 bases fitting TRBD2. V lost 6 bases, J lost 3 bases, and 5 bases stayed unmatched. Germline V CDR1 and CDR2: WNHNN, SYGVQD (reference sequence). The CDR3 consists of 14 residues.

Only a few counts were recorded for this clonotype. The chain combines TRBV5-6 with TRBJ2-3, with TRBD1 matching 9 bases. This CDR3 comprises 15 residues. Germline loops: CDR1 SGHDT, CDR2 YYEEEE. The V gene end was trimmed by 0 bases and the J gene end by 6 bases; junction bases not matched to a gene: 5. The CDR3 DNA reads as TGTGCCAGCAGCTTGGAACAGGGGGCAGGGGATACGCAGTATTTT. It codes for CASSLEQGAGDTQYF.

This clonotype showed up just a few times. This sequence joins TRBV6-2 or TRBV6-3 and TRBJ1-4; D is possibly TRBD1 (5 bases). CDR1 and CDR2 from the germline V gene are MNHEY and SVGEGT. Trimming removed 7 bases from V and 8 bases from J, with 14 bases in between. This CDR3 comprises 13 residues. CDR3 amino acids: CASNPQGGEKLFF. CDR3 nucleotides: TGTGCCAGCAATCCCCAGGGAGGCGAAAAACTGTTTTTT.

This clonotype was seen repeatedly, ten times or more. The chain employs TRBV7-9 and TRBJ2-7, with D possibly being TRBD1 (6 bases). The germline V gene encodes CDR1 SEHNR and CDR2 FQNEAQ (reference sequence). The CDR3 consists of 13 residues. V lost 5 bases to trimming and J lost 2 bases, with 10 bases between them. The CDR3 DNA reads TGTGCCAGCAGCCGACAGGACCCCTACGAGCAGTACTTC. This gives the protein CASSRQDPYEQYF.

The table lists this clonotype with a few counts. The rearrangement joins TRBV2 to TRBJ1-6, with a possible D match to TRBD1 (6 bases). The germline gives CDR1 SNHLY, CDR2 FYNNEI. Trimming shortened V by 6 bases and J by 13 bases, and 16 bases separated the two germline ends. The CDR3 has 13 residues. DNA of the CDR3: TGTGCCAGCAGCTCCGACAGGCTGGAGCCCCTCCACTTT. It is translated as CASSSDRLEPLHF.

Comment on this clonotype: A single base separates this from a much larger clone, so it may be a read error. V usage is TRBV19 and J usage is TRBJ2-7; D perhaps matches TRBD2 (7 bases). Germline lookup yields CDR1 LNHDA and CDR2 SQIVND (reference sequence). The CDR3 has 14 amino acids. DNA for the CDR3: TGTGCCAGTAGTATAAGGGGGACGGGAGGCGAGCGGTACTTC. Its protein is CASSIRGTGGERYF.

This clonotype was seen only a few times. Here the CDR3 DNA reads TGTGCCAGCAGCTCCAGGACAACTAATGAAAAACTGTTTTTT. It yields the protein CASSSRTTNEKLFF. The chain joins TRBV5-5 to TRBJ1-4; the D is unclear. Germline loops: CDR1 SGHKS, CDR2 YYEKEE (reference sequence). V lost 3 bases and J lost 0, with 6 bases in between. This CDR3 has 14 residues.

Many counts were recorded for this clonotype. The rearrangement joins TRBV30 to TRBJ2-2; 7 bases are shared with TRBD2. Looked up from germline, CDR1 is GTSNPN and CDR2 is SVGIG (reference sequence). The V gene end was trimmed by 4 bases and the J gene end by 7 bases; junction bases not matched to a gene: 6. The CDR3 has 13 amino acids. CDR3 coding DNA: TGTGCCTGGACGCGGCGGGGGAACGGGGAGCTGTTTTTT. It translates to CAWTRRGNGELFF.

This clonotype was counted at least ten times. CDR3 bases: TGTGCCAGCAGCTTGACGGGGCATGAGCAGTACTTC. This sequence encodes CASSLTGHEQYF. The chain employs TRBV5-8 and TRBJ2-7; D could derive from TRBD1 or TRBD2 (5 bases each). The CDR3 runs to 12 residues. Trimming cost V 1 base and J 7 bases, with 9 bases left between them. From germline, CDR1 is SGHTS and CDR2 YDEGEE.

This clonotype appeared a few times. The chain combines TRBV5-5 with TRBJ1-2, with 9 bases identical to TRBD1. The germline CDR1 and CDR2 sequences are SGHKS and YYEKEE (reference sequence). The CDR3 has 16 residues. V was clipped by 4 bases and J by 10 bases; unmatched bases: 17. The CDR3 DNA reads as TGTGCCAGCAGCGAAGGGACAGGGAGCTATCGCAGTCTCTACACCTTC. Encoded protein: CASSEGTGSYRSLYTF.

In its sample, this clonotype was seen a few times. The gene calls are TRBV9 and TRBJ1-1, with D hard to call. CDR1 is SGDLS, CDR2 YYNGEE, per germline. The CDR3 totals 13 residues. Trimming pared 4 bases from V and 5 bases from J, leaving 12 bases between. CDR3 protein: CASSFRLGTEAFF. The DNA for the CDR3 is TGTGCCAGCAGCTTCAGACTGGGAACTGAAGCTTTCTTT.

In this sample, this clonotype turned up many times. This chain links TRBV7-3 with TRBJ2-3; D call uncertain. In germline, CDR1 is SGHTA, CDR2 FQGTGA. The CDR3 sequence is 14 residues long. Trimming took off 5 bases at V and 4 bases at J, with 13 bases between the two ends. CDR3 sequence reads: CASSKRAIPDTQYF. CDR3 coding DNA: TGTGCCAGCAGCAAAAGGGCTATTCCAGATACGCAGTATTTT.